This TCR beta chain was documented in a study of post-analysis software for immune sequencing data. Looking at the study overall: In terms of disease course, relapsing-remitting, secondary progressive and progressive-relapsing multiple sclerosis were included.

Germline CDR1 reads DFQATT; CDR2 reads SNEGSKA (reference sequence). The CDR3 has 13 amino acids. Trimming cost V 5 bases and J 5 bases; bases outside gene matches: 8. Unique molecular identifiers tagged the TCR beta cDNA libraries. Once roughly 0.9 to 11 million T cells were used, hundreds of thousands of cDNA molecules resulted. TCRdb ran MiXCR on the PCR reads and lists one entry per CDR3 protein. The profile covers hundreds of thousands of distinct CDR3 sequences, with approximately 59% appearing a single time and 11% taken by the ten largest. Regarding this clonotype: Its antigen is as yet unknown.

Study-level results: Patients had higher frequencies than controls of roughly 5 TRBV segments, including TRBV5-6, TRBV5-1 and TRBV20-1. Samples prepared in the same batch strongly co-clustered by F measure. Patients with multiple sclerosis recorded significantly lower normalized Chao1 diversity than controls, the study found.

Material: blood. The sequence derives from a girl aged 2-9 years with multiple sclerosis. The rearrangement uses TRBV20-1 and TRBJ1-2; 7 nucleotides line up with TRBD1. The CDR3 DNA is TGCAGTGCTGGGGACAGCGACAATTATGGCTACACCTTC. Protein: CSAGDSDNYGYTF.